Following are 19 T cell receptor beta chains from one sample sequenced in a study of T cells after yellow fever vaccination. TCRdb processed the 5' RACE reads anew with MiXCR; each CDR3 protein has one entry. The sample carries around 610,000 distinct CDR3 sequences, 13% recorded once. The specimen comprised PBMCs, sampled on the day of the yellow fever booster vaccination. Receptor source: a man younger than 45 who received the YFV17D yellow fever vaccine.

J is TRBJ2-7 and V is TRBV6-5, with no clear D. The CDR3 consists of 15 residues. Germline-derived CDR1 and CDR2 are MNHEY and SVGAGI. Between the trimmed V and J ends, which lost 0 bases and 3 bases, there was a span of 12 bases. CDR3 protein: CASSYSPRTGYEQYF. CDR3 in DNA: TGTGCCAGCAGTTACTCTCCGAGGACGGGCTACGAGCAGTACTTC.

The V gene is TRBV20-1, the J gene TRBJ2-7, with 7 positions matching TRBD2. The germline gives CDR1 DFQATT, CDR2 SNEGSKA (reference sequence). V shed 6 bases and J 3 bases; nucleotides not matched to a gene: 11. This CDR3 is built from 14 residues. The CDR3 reads CSATSAGELYEQYF. The DNA for the CDR3 is TGCAGTGCAACCTCTGCGGGAGAGCTCTACGAGCAGTACTTC.

The chain is built from TRBV20-1 and TRBJ2-7; D not certain. The CDR3 runs to 16 residues. Trimming shortened V by 2 bases and J by 0 bases, and 17 bases separated the two germline ends. CDR1 is DFQATT and CDR2 is SNEGSKA in the germline V gene (reference sequence). The CDR3 protein is CSARSSYTVSSYEQYF. DNA for the CDR3: TGCAGTGCTAGATCGTCCTATACAGTGAGCTCCTACGAGCAGTACTTC.

This clonotype was picked up a small number of times. The gene calls are TRBV9 and TRBJ1-5, with D tentatively TRBD1 (5 bases). This CDR3 comprises 13 residues. V was trimmed by 0 bases and J by 6 bases, leaving 7 bases between them. Looked up from germline, CDR1 is SGDLS and CDR2 is YYNGEE. The CDR3 DNA sequence: TGTGCCAGCAGCGTAGGGGGGAGTCAGCCCCAGCATTTT. This codes for CASSVGGSQPQHF.

The rearrangement links TRBV21-1 to TRBJ2-7; the DNA was not used to check the table's D call, TRBD2. TRBV21-1 is described as a pseudogene. The CDR3 sequence is 16 residues long. The DNA of the CDR3 is TGTGCCAGCAGCAGTAGCGGGACCGCCTCGGAGTACGAGCAGTACTTC. Its protein product is CASSSSGTASEYEQYF.

This chain connects TRBV20-1 to TRBJ2-7; D remains ambiguous. Germline CDR1 and CDR2: DFQATT and SNEGSKA (reference sequence). Trimming left V 5 bases short and J 6 bases short, with 17 bases between. The CDR3 covers 13 residues. The CDR3 loop is CSASDTGNSEQYF. CDR3 bases: TGCAGTGCTTCGGATACTGGGAACTCCGAGCAGTACTTC.

This chain uses TRBV12-3 or TRBV12-4 with TRBJ1-6; D might be TRBD1 (6 bases). Trimming took 6 bases from V and 7 from J, leaving 10 bases between them. The length of the CDR3 is 13 residues. The DNA of the CDR3 is TGTGCCAGCAGGGACAGTACGAATTCACCCCTCCACTTT. It encodes CASRDSTNSPLHF.

The genes are TRBV20-1 and TRBJ2-3; D gene uncertain. The CDR3 is 11 residues long. The V gene's germline CDR1 is DFQATT and CDR2 SNEGSKA (reference sequence). V was trimmed by 6 bases and J by 7 bases, leaving 11 bases between them. The CDR3 DNA reads TGCAGTGCCCTCGTACCCAATACGCAGTATTTT. It yields the protein CSALVPNTQYF.

This chain joins TRBV30 and TRBJ2-1; D gene uncertain. V was trimmed by 1 base and J by 8 bases, leaving 9 bases between them. The CDR3 contains 12 residues. Germline V CDR1 and CDR2: GTSNPN, SVGIG (reference sequence). CDR3 sequence reads: CAWSANNDEQFF. The CDR3 DNA sequence: TGTGCCTGGAGTGCAAACAATGATGAGCAGTTCTTC.

This clonotype was recorded a few times. The chain joins TRBV7-2 to TRBJ2-2; D remains ambiguous. The CDR3 consists of 17 residues. Germline V gene sequence: CDR1 SGHTA, CDR2 FQGNSA. V gave up 5 bases and J gave up 7 bases, with 23 bases separating them. CDR3 amino acids: CASSPDLPLYNVGELFF. The CDR3 DNA sequence: TGTGCCAGCAGCCCCGACCTTCCCCTTTATAATGTCGGGGAGCTGTTTTTT.

This clonotype was seen more than once but under ten times. This chain joins TRBV20-1 and TRBJ2-2; 8 bases are shared with TRBD1. This CDR3 spans 14 amino acids. Per the germline V gene, CDR1 is DFQATT and CDR2 is SNEGSKA (reference sequence). J gave up 7 bases and V 6 bases, and 10 bases lay outside the gene matches. This chain's CDR3 is CSAPDRGSLGELFF. The CDR3 nucleotides are TGCAGTGCCCCTGACAGGGGCTCCCTCGGGGAGCTGTTTTTT.

This chain links TRBV15 with TRBJ2-7; 9 nucleotides match TRBD1. This CDR3 contains 16 residues. Losses at the gene ends were 1 base for V and 4 bases for J; bases not matched to a gene: 8. From germline, CDR1 is LNHNV and CDR2 YYDKDF (reference sequence). The CDR3 coding sequence is TGTGCCACCAGCAGAGCCCAAGGGACAGGGAGTTACGAGCAGTACTTC. This codes for CATSRAQGTGSYEQYF.

A few counts support this clonotype. This chain connects TRBV11-1 to TRBJ2-6, with a possible D match to TRBD1 (5 bases). The germline CDR1 and CDR2 sequences are SGHAT and FQDESV (reference sequence). The V gene lost 3 bases and the J gene lost 1 base, with 16 bases spanning the gap. The CDR3 runs to 18 residues. CDR3: CASSFGHLRWSGANVLTF. Here the CDR3 DNA reads TGTGCCAGCAGCTTCGGACATCTTCGATGGTCTGGGGCCAACGTCCTGACTTTC.

This clonotype was seen a few times. V is TRBV4-3 and J is TRBJ2-5; D is possibly TRBD1 (6 bases). The CDR3 contains 16 residues. V shed 1 base and J shed 3 bases, with 15 bases lying between them. CDR1 is LGHNA and CDR2 is YSLEER in the germline V gene. CDR3 in DNA: TGCGCCAGCAGCCAAGGGGTCCCTGGGGGCAAAGAGACCCAGTACTTC. This codes for CASSQGVPGGKETQYF.

In its sample, this clonotype was seen a few times. V is TRBV7-3 and J is TRBJ2-3, with a weak D call TRBD2 (6 bases). The CDR3 has 15 residues. Trimming left V 2 bases short and J 2 bases short, with 11 bases between. Germline V lookup: CDR1 SGHTA, CDR2 FQGTGA. The CDR3 sequence: CASSLSGGYTDTQYF. The CDR3 DNA sequence: TGTGCCAGCAGCTTATCCGGAGGGTACACAGATACGCAGTATTTT.

This clonotype was seen more than once but under ten times. J is TRBJ2-3 and V is TRBV4-3, with no clear D. Trimming removed 0 bases at V and 4 bases at J, with 11 bases between. Germline CDR1 and CDR2: LGHNA and YSLEER. This CDR3 has 15 amino acids. The CDR3 sequence is CASSQEVNFADTQYF. CDR3 in DNA: TGCGCCAGCAGCCAAGAGGTCAACTTCGCAGATACGCAGTATTTT.

The chain couples TRBV12-3 or TRBV12-4 to TRBJ2-7; D possibly matches TRBD1 or TRBD2 (5 bases each). Trimming took 6 bases from V and 4 from J, leaving 13 bases between them. The CDR3 contains 13 residues. The chain's CDR3 is CASRGPRGYEQYF. CDR3 in DNA: TGTGCCAGCAGGGGACCCCGCGGTTACGAGCAGTACTTC.

The V and J genes are TRBV21-1 and TRBJ2-2; the table's D call, TRBD2, was not checked against the DNA. TRBV21-1 is annotated as a pseudogene. The length of the CDR3 is 15 residues. This CDR3 is CARVEGVLNTGELFF. CDR3 coding DNA: TGTGCCAGGGTGGAGGGAGTACTGAACACCGGGGAGCTGTTTTTT.

This clonotype was recorded a few times. V is TRBV7-2 and J is TRBJ2-7; 10 bases align to TRBD2. V trimming: 5 bases; J trimming: 5 bases; junction bases outside the gene matches: 6. Germline V lookup: CDR1 SGHTA, CDR2 FQGNSA. This CDR3 has 14 residues. The CDR3 region has the DNA TGTGCCAGCAGCAGACTAGCGGGTAGGAACGAGCAGTACTTC. Amino acids: CASSRLAGRNEQYF.